This note documents a single T cell receptor beta chain sequence. This clone has more than one count but fewer than ten. Its binding antigen is unknown. Within one base of it there is no much larger clone, and no base qualities were kept. This specimen includes other DNA sequences encoding the same CDR3. These data are taken from a study of cytomegalovirus exposure and HLA in healthy donors (dated by TCRdb to about 2017). Regarding the research as a whole: According to an earlier analysis of 550 to 700 of the donors, roughly 180 million T cells yielded 117 million unique TCR beta sequences and 276 Gb of sequence data. The study was designed to test whether signatures of past pathogen exposure could be identified by cataloging public T cell receptors. An earlier analysis of several hundred of the donors used high-throughput TCR beta sequencing to judge whether each TCR beta V gene segment behaved as functional or pseudogenic. Donor age, sex, ethnicity and CMV serostatus were compiled alongside the repertoire data. In a later genetic analysis, genome-wide SNP genotypes for about three fifths of the roughly 670 donors were used, and that subset was treated as a discovery cohort. Every discovery cohort repertoire had been produced on one sequencing platform. Of the approximately 400 genotyped donors, about 80% fell in the genetic ancestry cluster associated with self-reported Caucasian donors. The number of typed donors differed by locus: about 620-630 for A, B, C, DRB1 and DQB1; approximately 520 for DQA1; some 610 for DPA1; and roughly 490 for DPB1. To predict cytomegalovirus infection status, the study brought together high-throughput TCR immunosequencing, statistical association of individual TCRs with disease status, and machine learning. Rather than drawing on any new phenotypic data, the later analysis identified candidate immune exposures from TCR beta sequences and the way those sequences occurred across donors. To study patterns of TCR occurrence, a later analysis re-analyzed previously published TCR beta repertoires from 500 to 850 donors and added high-resolution HLA genotyping. Besides the first cohort of 550 to 750 subjects, a separate validation cohort made up of roughly 120 different subjects was used. The study profiled the T cell repertoires of hundreds of subjects by immunosequencing and related them to cytomegalovirus serostatus. An early release that covered 500 to 800 HLA-typed donors contained around 300 gigabases of sequencing data and some 87 million unique TCR sequences. HLA typing included class I and class II loci at four-digit resolution. Four or five DR-DQ haplotypes were handled as single units for association and clustering, since linkage in the cohort was strong. Among over 350 genotyped donors of the cohort, an average of approximately 240,000 unique TCR beta nucleotide sequences were sequenced per donor, about a sixth of them non-productive. General findings and caveats noted by the study authors: A further reported finding was that TCR beta sequences accurately predicted the HLA-A and HLA-B alleles for most subjects in the first cohort. In a later analysis, TCR association rates were found to vary across HLA loci, with the most associated TCRs seen for DRB1 alleles and the fewest for HLA-C alleles. The sequencing pipeline was judged likely to have produced a cluster of highly shared sequence variants as a technical artifact. Because counts were too low, some 17 rarely observed V segments, including chromosome 9 orphons, were left out of the earlier analysis of 587 of the donors. In a later analysis, several top co-occurrence clusters were reported to appear linked to parvovirus B19, influenza, CMV and Epstein-Barr virus. CMV serostatus was the only immune exposure information available for the cohort. Linkage disequilibrium might explain the correlated functional status among segregating V segments, but an unknown experimental factor could not be excluded. HLA typing was unavailable for some donors at each locus, so association tests used only the typed subset. Sequencing depth was assumed to be roughly uniform across donors in the presence/absence analyses, though that assumption may not hold. It was suggested by the authors that the approach could potentially be generalized to other disease states and immunological phenotypes. This cohort had only TCR beta chains sequenced, and the lack of alpha or paired-chain data limited which features could be detected. Broadly in line with IMGT annotations, most TCR beta V segments showed up in productive rearrangements about 87% or about 30% of the time in an earlier analysis of roughly 590 of the donors. Some IMGT-functional V segments, including TRBV6-2 and TRBV6-3, could not be told apart with the 87-base-pair reads, so those segments were excluded. A total of roughly 160 TCR beta chains were listed by the study as associated with cytomegalovirus. In a later analysis, HLA-associated TCR beta chains showed more clonal expansion and lower generation probabilities than non-associated chains that were equally common. In a later genetic analysis, a missense DCLRE1C variant was associated with V-gene and J-gene trimming of TCR beta chains, and the association was replicated in an independent cohort. Assigning TCR associations to individual alleles was difficult when HLA alleles, especially DR and DQ, strongly co-occurred. A few of the identified cytomegalovirus-associated TCR beta chains were confirmed in vitro to be specific for cytomegalovirus antigens. While some public TCRs were present in many individuals, most TCR sequences turned up only very rarely across donors. The classifier was reported to diagnose cytomegalovirus status with high specificity and sensitivity in both the original and validation cohorts. At a false discovery rate of 0.05, a later analysis linked 16,951 TCR beta sequences to specific HLA alleles. In a later genetic analysis, fewer N-insertions in productive TCRs were reported among donors in an Asian-associated ancestry cluster than the roughly 700-donor mean. A later analysis found that most CMV-associated TCR beta chains appeared HLA-restricted, with HLA associations seemingly driven largely by CMV exposure.

The cohort consisted of 666 healthy bone marrow donors. Cohort members were all nominally healthy when sampled, although unrecorded immune exposures were likely present. The donor was CMV seropositive and was included in the group of 250 to 300 seropositive cohort members. Every donor gave a peripheral blood sample, and the peripheral blood mononuclear cells from that sample were used for TCR beta sequencing. The Qiagen DNeasy Blood Extraction Kit was used to extract genomic DNA from the blood cell samples. For this chain, trimming is 11 bases at the V end and 6 bases at the J end, and the number of junction bases without a gene match is 24. Its CDR3 holds 19 amino acids, cysteine through phenylalanine. CDR3 DNA only is kept here, 57 bases in frame from base 1. CDR1 and CDR2, looked up from the germline V gene, are ENHRY and SYGVKD. The method was the immunoSEQ multiplex PCR assay. The multiplex PCR relied on a mix of 60 forward primers for TCR Vbeta segments and 13 reverse primers for TCR Jbeta segments. Amplification of the CDR3 region of rearranged TCR beta genes was performed with a multiplex PCR assay on genomic DNA. On the Illumina HiSeq System, the amplified TCR beta libraries were sequenced as 87-base-pair reads. Processing in the source paper ran as follows. A later analysis counted 65 million to 90 million unique TCR beta chains across the roughly 700 repertoires, and approximately 11 million of these chains were shared by at least two donors. A nearest-neighbor algorithm error-corrected the raw reads and collapsed the reads into unique sequences, merging closely related sequences to remove PCR and sequencing errors. Alignment of CDR3 sequences to IMGT reference sequences was used to assign V, D and J gene segments. Each retained sequence needed at least a six-nucleotide match to both a V gene segment and a J gene segment. Rearrangements were called productive when the CDR3 lacked stop codons and stayed in frame with V and J; all others were non-productive. Following IMGT convention, CDR3 was defined as the stretch from the second conserved V-encoded cysteine up to the conserved J-encoded phenylalanine. In an earlier analysis of around 540 of the donors, sequences lacking an unambiguous match to a single V gene segment were excluded. In an earlier analysis of some 590 of the donors, V segments were called functional above 56.7% productive rearrangements and were called segregating when the between-donor standard deviation exceeded 5%. A statistical classification framework was developed to diagnose cytomegalovirus status using the catalog of TCR beta chain sequences. In a later analysis, V and J genes were assigned by comparing TCR nucleotide sequences against IMGT/GENE-DB human TR gene sequences. In a later analysis, CDR3 sequences and most-parsimonious VDJ recombination scenarios were assigned using the TCRdist pipeline. A later analysis defined each TCR beta chain by its CDR3 amino acid sequence plus V-gene family, and excluded reads lacking a unique V-gene family. A later analysis removed 500 to 600 highly shared, low-generation-probability nucleotide sequences to deal with suspected cross-contamination and a sequencing artifact. In a later analysis, a clonal expansion index for each public chain was calculated from normalized within-repertoire ranks of inferred template counts. A later analysis computed generation probabilities with a VDJ recombination model fitted to out-of-frame rearrangements, and checked the results against IGoR. Hypergeometric tests were used in a later analysis to score TCR-TCR, TCR-HLA and TCR-CMV co-occurrence, with a repertoire-size bias correction applied to the TCR pairs. In a later analysis, false discovery rates were estimated by permuting HLA or CMV assignments 20 times. A later analysis grouped co-occurring TCRs with DBSCAN, adding TCRdist sequence similarity when clustering within HLA-allele-positive subsets. Repertoires with fewer than 30,000 or more than 120,000 public chains, plus five repertoires with anomalous nucleotide sharing, were excluded from co-occurrence clustering. This is the immuneACCESS table as TCRdb keeps it, with only in-frame sequences that have V and J called. A part of the clones is gone; compared with another copy, unresolved V genes explain less than half, and the rest is unexplained. V, J and clone size reflect that table, while D and trimming were determined from the DNA. In all, the sample holds under 130,000 clones, and about 13% of those were seen once. The ten largest clones add up to around 15% of the sample.

The TCR was taken from a middle-aged man in good health and CMV-seropositive. Sequencing was performed on PBMCs. The rearrangement combines TRBV10-3 with TRBJ2-2; 10 nucleotides in the junction match TRBD2. The DNA is as follows: TGTGCCTCCGGGAGCCCACAGGGGAAGCGGGAGGGCCAAGCCGGGGAGCTGTTTTTT. Its translation reads: CASGSPQGKREGQAGELFF.